Given below is one T cell receptor beta chain in context. Its recognized antigen is unknown. The record has no base qualities; no much larger clone is one base away. CDR1 SGHVS and CDR2 FNYEAQ were looked up in the germline V gene. The V and J ends are trimmed by 4 bases and 2 bases, leaving 12 bases between them. The CDR3 spans 15 residues, from the cysteine through the phenylalanine. The retained sequence is limited to the CDR3, 45 bases, with the frame set at the first base. Every donor was a healthy Caucasian. The twin cohort consisted of three pairs of female monozygotic twins, all aged about 18 to 30 years. The RNA used for TCR libraries was isolated from peripheral blood mononuclear cells. The data derive from a study of identical twins (TCRdb year 2016). About the study as a whole: To test whether fetal clonotypes persist, the study used deep sequencing on TCR alpha and beta repertoires from monozygotic twins, unrelated adults of various ages, and cord blood. To rule out contamination, the twin experiments were replicated at different times with different library preparation protocols. Beyond this particular receptor, the publication reports: Because the same donors could not be followed over many years, the conclusions relied on cross-sectional statistical analysis. Out-of-frame TCR alpha sharing in monozygotic twins was systematically underestimated by recombination models, whereas sharing between unrelated individuals was in agreement with the recombination models. Abundant cord blood beta clonotypes had fewer insertions, young adult naive repertoires showed a similar but weaker trend, and memory repertoires showed no such trend. Excess twin sharing in beta out-of-frame sequences was weaker because fewer shared sequences lowered the signal-to-noise ratio. Compared with coincidental sharing between unrelated individuals, out-of-frame TCR alpha sequences shared between twins had an excess of sequences with low generation probability. Zero-insertion analyses could be partly confounded by invariant T cells such as MAIT and iNKT, although diverse VJ usage argued against such confounding for most clonotypes.

Library preparation used 5' RACE. Sequencing was carried out with an Illumina HiSeq 2000. A universal primer binding site was introduced by template switching, and a unique molecular identifier was present in the final cDNA, enabling accurate counting of TCR cDNA molecules. Specific primers in the conserved constant-segment region were used to synthesize first-strand cDNA for TCR alpha and beta chains. To control for contamination, each cDNA library was double barcoded with a SMART-Mk sample barcode plus Illumina barcodes. TruSeq adapter sequences, together with Illumina sample barcodes, were added in two successive PCR steps. TCR alpha and beta cDNA libraries were sequenced on the Illumina HiSeq platform with custom primers. The study's processing was this. Unique molecular identifiers were extracted from raw reads with MiGEC, and CDR3 positions were determined with MiXCR. Recombination models were inferred per individual with the repgenHMM and IGoR tools using an EM algorithm. Shared clonotypes were analyzed with the tcR package in R, and sharing was normalized by the product of cloneset sizes. To study raw recombination without the effects of thymic and clonal selection, out-of-frame nonproductive sequences were analyzed. In-frame beta chains were kept once TCRdb had trimmed the public reads at Q25 with fastp and called clones with MiXCR. Every distinct CDR3 protein forms one entry, paired with its most common genes and DNA. In this record, the V and J calls reflect TCRdb's handling and not the investigators' own analysis. This sample lists 500,000 to 650,000 distinct CDR3 sequences; roughly 6.6% were detected once. Approximately 1.5% of the sample rests with the top ten.

These records were also assigned to another study, of yellow fever vaccine responses in identical twins. As the second publication notes: According to the authors, in identical twins the way T cells responded to vaccination appeared partly convergent and partly personalized. Focusing on identical twins, the study followed the T cell clones that responded to the vaccine, and did so with precision.

The rearrangement joined TRBV7-6 to TRBJ2-1; TRBD2 is possibly the D segment (5 matching bases). The sample taken for sequencing was PBMCs. This TCR was sampled from a woman younger than 30 in good health. The CDR3 is CASSSYLGTYNEQFF. The base sequence is TGTGCCAGCAGCTCCTACCTCGGGACCTACAATGAGCAGTTCTTC.